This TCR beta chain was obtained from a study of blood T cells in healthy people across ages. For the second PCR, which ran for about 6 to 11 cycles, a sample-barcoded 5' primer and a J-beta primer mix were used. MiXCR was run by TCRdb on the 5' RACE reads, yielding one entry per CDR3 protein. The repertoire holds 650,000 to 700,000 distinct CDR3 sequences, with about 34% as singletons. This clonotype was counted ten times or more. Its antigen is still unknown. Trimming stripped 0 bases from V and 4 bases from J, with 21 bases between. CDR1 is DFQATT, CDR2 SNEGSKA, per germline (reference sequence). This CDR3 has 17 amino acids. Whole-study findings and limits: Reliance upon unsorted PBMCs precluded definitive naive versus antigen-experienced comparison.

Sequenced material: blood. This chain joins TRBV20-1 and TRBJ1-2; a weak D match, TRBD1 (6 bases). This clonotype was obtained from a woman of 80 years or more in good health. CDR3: CSARDALGGGRSYGYTF. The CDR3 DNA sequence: TGCAGTGCTAGAGATGCCCTAGGGGGAGGGAGGTCCTATGGCTACACCTTC.